These 17 T cell receptor beta chains were all obtained from the same sample, sequenced in a study of T cells in Graves' hyperthyroidism and ophthalmopathy. What was amplified from RNA transcripts were TCR beta CDR3 regions. Primed by the HTBI set, a first-round RT-PCR was run on the TCR CDR3. In TCRdb, the multiplex PCR reads were re-called with MiXCR into one record per CDR3 protein. The profile shows a few hundred thousand distinct CDR3 sequences, about 13% of them singletons. Material for sequencing was blood. All receptors derive from a man aged 30 to 39 with Graves' hyperthyroidism that later progressed to Graves' ophthalmopathy.

This clonotype was detected only a few times. The rearrangement links TRBV6-1 to TRBJ2-3; D gene unclear. V was trimmed by 0 bases and J by 1 base, leaving 8 bases between them. Germline CDR1 is MNHNS and CDR2 is SASEGT. The CDR3 runs to 15 residues. CDR3 amino acids: CASSEAHSRTDTQYF. The CDR3 nucleotides read TGTGCCAGCAGTGAAGCCCACAGCCGCACAGATACGCAGTATTTT.

This clonotype was seen ten or more times. This sequence joins TRBV12-3 or TRBV12-4 and TRBJ2-2; possible D gene TRBD1, 6 bases. V was shortened by 1 base and J by 3 bases, with 12 bases between the two germline ends. CDR3 length: 16 residues. In DNA form, the CDR3 reads TGTGCCAGCAGTTTAGTACAGGGAACGGACACCGGGGAGCTGTTTTTT. This translates into CASSLVQGTDTGELFF.

This chain links TRBV28 with TRBJ1-5, with 8 bases aligning to TRBD1. The CDR3 extends over 17 amino acids. Germline assignment: CDR1 MDHEN and CDR2 SYDVKM. The V gene end was trimmed by 6 bases and the J gene end by 2 bases; junction bases not matched to a gene: 12. CDR3 amino acids: CASSYDRGLGGNQPQHF. CDR3 DNA sequence: TGTGCCAGCAGCTATGACAGGGGCCTGGGGGGCAATCAGCCCCAGCATTTT.

The sample holds many counts of this clonotype. V and J are TRBV5-1 and TRBJ2-7; D might be TRBD2 (6 bases). CDR1 is SGHRS, CDR2 YFSETQ, per germline. The germline V and J ends were trimmed by 2 bases and 7 bases, with 13 bases remaining between them. The CDR3 length is 13 residues. The CDR3 reads CASSLREADEQYF. Here the CDR3 DNA reads TGCGCCAGCAGCTTAAGGGAGGCAGATGAGCAGTACTTC.

This clonotype has ten or more counts. The V call is TRBV20-1, the J call TRBJ2-5, with 8 nucleotides matching TRBD1. Losses at the gene ends were 0 bases for V and 3 bases for J; bases not matched to a gene: 9. The CDR3 is 16 residues long. The V gene's germline CDR1 is DFQATT and CDR2 SNEGSKA (reference sequence). This chain's CDR3 is CSARDPLAGGKETQYF. The CDR3 nucleotides read TGCAGTGCTAGAGACCCCTTGGCAGGGGGCAAAGAGACCCAGTACTTC.

This clonotype appeared many times. The rearrangement joins TRBV3-1 to TRBJ2-5, with 7 bases matching TRBD1. V lost 4 bases, J lost 4 bases, and 9 bases stayed unmatched. This CDR3 comprises 15 residues. Germline V gene data show CDR1 as LGHDT and CDR2 as YNNKEL (reference sequence). The DNA of the CDR3 is TGTGCCAGCAGCCCCCTACAGGGGTTTGGAGAGACCCAGTACTTC. Protein: CASSPLQGFGETQYF.

This clonotype was found a few times. This chain uses TRBV20-1 with TRBJ1-2; D is unclear. The CDR3 is 15 amino acids. Germline CDR1 and CDR2: DFQATT and SNEGSKA (reference sequence). The ends were cut back, 4 bases at V and 8 bases at J, with 23 bases in the middle. CDR3 nucleotide sequence: TGCAGTGCTACCCGTGGACTTCGGACCCCGGGGGGCTACACCTTC. This sequence encodes CSATRGLRTPGGYTF.

This rearrangement joins TRBV6-1 to TRBJ1-6, with D possibly being TRBD1 (5 bases). From germline, CDR1 is MNHNS and CDR2 SASEGT. Trimming left V 8 bases short and J 5 bases short, with 16 bases between. There are 15 residues in the CDR3. DNA of the CDR3: TGTGCCAGCTCCGAGGAGGGGTTGAATAATTCACCCCTCCACTTT. Translation gives CASSEEGLNNSPLHF.

This clonotype was detected many times. This chain links TRBV30 with TRBJ2-7; no definite D call. Between the trimmed V and J ends, which lost 0 bases and 4 bases, there was a span of 4 bases. CDR1 and CDR2 from the germline V gene are GTSNPN and SVGIG (reference sequence). The CDR3 loop spans 11 amino acids. The CDR3 is CAWSVRYEQYF. The CDR3 coding sequence is TGTGCCTGGAGTGTTAGGTACGAGCAGTACTTC. Drawing the rest from reference TRBV30 and TRBJ2-7, the complete variable domain is SQTIHQWPATLVQPVGSPLSLECTVEGTSNPNLYWYRQAAGRGLQLLFYSVGIGQISSEVPQNLSASRPQDRQFILSSKKLLLSDSGFYLCAWSVRYEQYFGPGTRLTVT.

The table lists this clonotype with many counts. This chain connects TRBV27 to TRBJ1-3; unclear D gene. The germline V gene encodes CDR1 MNHEY and CDR2 SMNVEV (reference sequence). Trimming cost V 2 bases and J 3 bases, with 14 bases left between them. The CDR3 covers 16 residues. Here the CDR3 DNA reads TGTGCCAGCAGTTTAATGAACAGTCGACGTGGAAACACCATATATTTT. This encodes CASSLMNSRRGNTIYF.

This rearrangement joins TRBV19 to TRBJ2-6, with D maybe TRBD1 (6 bases). The V gene lost 7 bases and the J gene lost 4 bases, with 17 bases spanning the gap. CDR3 length equals 16 residues. The germline V gene encodes CDR1 LNHDA and CDR2 SQIVND (reference sequence). The CDR3 region is CASTDSPVRGANVLTF. The CDR3 region has the DNA TGTGCCAGTACGGACAGTCCTGTTAGGGGGGCCAACGTCCTGACTTTC.

This clonotype was seen ten or more times. V and J are TRBV28 and TRBJ1-4; D gene ambiguous. V was shortened by 6 bases and J by 8 bases, with 10 bases between the two germline ends. The germline V gene encodes CDR1 MDHEN and CDR2 SYDVKM. The CDR3 has 12 residues. CDR3 in amino acids: CASSGRNEKLFF. CDR3 coding DNA: TGTGCCAGCAGCGGACGGAACGAAAAACTGTTTTTT.

The chain employs TRBV28 and TRBJ2-1, with TRBD1 as a possible D gene (5 bases). In germline, CDR1 is MDHEN, CDR2 SYDVKM. This CDR3 spans 13 amino acids. Trimming removed 4 bases from V and 8 bases from J, with 12 bases in between. In DNA, the CDR3 is TGTGCCAGCAGTTCTGGGGCCCGGGATGAGCAGTTCTTC. It codes for CASSSGARDEQFF.

This clonotype was found many times. The chain couples TRBV2 to TRBJ1-1; D is undetermined. The CDR3 extends over 10 amino acids. Trimming took off 4 bases at V and 4 bases at J, with 1 base between the two ends. Germline assignment: CDR1 SNHLY and CDR2 FYNNEI. CDR3 protein: CASSVTEAFF. CDR3 nucleotide sequence: TGTGCCAGCAGTGTCACTGAAGCTTTCTTT.

This sequence joins TRBV5-5 and TRBJ1-4; no definite D call. V was shortened by 1 base and J by 7 bases, with 11 bases between the two germline ends. Germline V gene lookup returns CDR1 SGHKS and CDR2 YYEKEE (reference sequence). The CDR3 runs 14 residues. CDR3 amino acids: CASSLRTRGEKLFF. CDR3 nucleotide sequence: TGTGCCAGCAGCTTGAGGACTAGAGGTGAAAAACTGTTTTTT.

This clonotype occurred a few times. The gene calls are TRBV7-8 and TRBJ1-2; 7 bases line up with TRBD1. The germline CDR1 and CDR2 sequences are SGHVS and FQNEAQ. Germline trimming cut 7 bases from V and 4 bases from J; bases unmatched to any gene: 12. This CDR3 contains 15 residues. CDR3 protein: CASMRGSDRAYGYTF. In DNA form, the CDR3 reads TGTGCCAGCATGCGTGGGTCTGACAGGGCCTATGGCTACACCTTC.

This clonotype was counted ten times or more. J is TRBJ1-1 and V is TRBV28, with 8 bases fitting TRBD1. In germline, CDR1 is MDHEN, CDR2 SYDVKM. This CDR3 is 15 amino acids long. V dropped 3 bases and J dropped 1; count of bases not matched to a gene: 4. The CDR3 DNA reads as TGTGCCAGCAGTTTCGTAACAGGGGGGAACACTGAAGCTTTCTTT. Translation gives CASSFVTGGNTEAFF.